This is a list of T cell receptor beta chains from one sample in a study of CD8 T cell repertoires and HIV-1 epitope variants. Measured with immunoSEQ multiplex PCR; TCRdb has only the in-frame clones, and not every one. Among approximately 5,400 clones listed, around 60% were seen once. These receptors have no identified antigens. The sequenced sample consisted of cultured CD8+ T cells derived from PBMCs. Receptors were obtained from a male donor with HIV. Each CDR3 is given with its conserved first and last residue. D genes are given only for firm matches. For some rows the clone size is stated as once, few or many, or as a class when expanded; others skip it.

D gene | clone size | J gene | V gene | CDR3 DNA | CDR3 protein
TRBD1 | once | TRBJ1-5 | TRBV6-6 | TGTGCCAGCAGTTACGGGAACAGGGGACGAGTTCAGCCCCAGCATTTT | CASSYGNRGRVQPQHF
TRBD2 | - | TRBJ2-2 | TRBV5-4 | TGTGCCAGCAGCCGTCCCGGACTAGCGGAAACCGGGGAGCTGTTTTTT | CASSRPGLAETGELFF
- | - | TRBJ1-4 | TRBV19 | TGTGCCAGTAGTATAGATGAAAGGGACCCGGCAACTAATGAAAAACTGTTTTTT | CASSIDERDPATNEKLFF
- | once | TRBJ1-1 | TRBV5-6 | TGTGCCAGCAGCTTGGCTCCGGTCACTGAAGCTTTCTTT | CASSLAPVTEAFF
- | - | TRBJ2-3 | TRBV28 | TGTGCCAGCAGTTCGGGCCTTACTAGCACAGATACGCAGTATTTT | CASSSGLTSTDTQYF
TRBD2 | - | TRBJ2-1 | TRBV27 | TGTGCCAGCAGTTCCCAGAGTAGCGGGGCCCCACAGTTCTTC | CASSSQSSGAPQFF
- | few | TRBJ2-5 | TRBV5-4 | TGTGCCAGTTGGGACACACAAGAGACCCAGTACTTC | CASWDTQETQYF
- | once | TRBJ2-1 | TRBV28 | TGTGCCAGCAGTTTGAGCCCCGATAACGATGAGCAGTTCTTC | CASSLSPDNDEQFF
- | - | TRBJ2-7 | TRBV11-1 | TGTGCCAGCAGCGAATTACCGGGATCCTACGAGCAGTACTTC | CASSELPGSYEQYF
TRBD2 | - | TRBJ2-1 | TRBV7-3 | TGTGCCAGCAGCTCCCTGGGGGGGAATGAGCAGTTCTTC | CASSSLGGNEQFF
- | few | TRBJ2-7 | TRBV6-5 | TGTGCCAGCAGTTCAGATGTCTCGGCCTACGAGCAGTACTTC | CASSSDVSAYEQYF
TRBD1 | - | TRBJ1-1 | TRBV19 | TGTGCCAGTAGTTCCGGGACAGGGATCACTGAAGCTTTCTTT | CASSSGTGITEAFF
TRBD2 | few | TRBJ2-1 | TRBV27 | TGTGCCAGCAGTCCTACGACTAGCGGCTACTCCTACAATGAGCAGTTCTTC | CASSPTTSGYSYNEQFF
TRBD2 | - | TRBJ2-1 | TRBV14 | TGTGCCAGCAGGCTAGCGGGAGAAGGTGAGCAGTTCTTC | CASRLAGEGEQFF
- | - | TRBJ2-2 | TRBV7-8 | TGTGCCAGCAGCCAACTTCGACGGACCGGGGAGCTGTTTTTT | CASSQLRRTGELFF
- | few | TRBJ2-5 | TRBV4-3 | TGCGCCAGCAGCTCCCTTCTCACGGAGACCCAGTACTTC | CASSSLLTETQYF
TRBD1 | - | TRBJ1-2 | TRBV28 | TGTGCCAGCAGTTACGGGACAGAGGAGGGCTATGGCTACACCTTC | CASSYGTEEGYGYTF
TRBD2 | - | TRBJ2-1 | TRBV7-6 | TGTGCCAGCAGGGGACTAGCGGGAGCCAATGAGCAGTTCTTC | CASRGLAGANEQFF
- | - | TRBJ2-5 | TRBV7-8 | TGTGCCAGCAGCGACGGACAACCCCAAGAGACCCAGTACTTC | CASSDGQPQETQYF
- | few | TRBJ1-1 | TRBV10-3 | TGTGCCATCAGTGAGCCTACGACAGCCAACACTGAAGCTTTCTTT | CAISEPTTANTEAFF
- | few | TRBJ1-6 | TRBV7-8 | TGTGCCAGCAGCTTAGGGCAGGGTGGTCAACCCCTCCACTTT | CASSLGQGGQPLHF
TRBD1 | - | TRBJ2-7 | TRBV2 | TGTGCCAGCAGTGAGGCGTTCGGGACAGGGAACGAGCAGTACTTC | CASSEAFGTGNEQYF
- | - | TRBJ1-1 | TRBV4-1 | TGCGCCAGCAGCCAAGAATACTTAGCAATGAACACTGAAGCTTTCTTT | CASSQEYLAMNTEAFF
- | - | TRBJ2-7 | TRBV27 | TGTGCCAGCAGTTTACAAGCCGGTAGCTCCTACGAGCAGTACTTC | CASSLQAGSSYEQYF
- | - | TRBJ2-1 | TRBV5-1 | TGCGCCAGCAGCTTAACTAGCTCCTTCCCCAATGAGCAGTTCTTC | CASSLTSSFPNEQFF
TRBD2 | few | TRBJ2-3 | TRBV28 | TGTGCCAGCAGTTTACTAGCGGGGGATTACGTTAGCACAGATACGCAGTATTTT | CASSLLAGDYVSTDTQYF
- | - | TRBJ2-7 | TRBV27 | TGTGCCAGCAGTTTCGTACAGGGAAGCGAGCAGTACTTC | CASSFVQGSEQYF
- | medium-sized | TRBJ1-1 | TRBV7-9 | TGTGCCAGCAGCCCCCGGGGGATGGGGGCATCGAGAACTGAAGCTTTCTTT | CASSPRGMGASRTEAFF
- | once | TRBJ2-5 | TRBV28 | TGTGCCAGCAGTTTAGAAGAACTGGACAGCAGGGAACAAGAGACCCAGTACTTC | CASSLEELDSREQETQYF
- | - | TRBJ2-5 | TRBV13 | TGTGCCAGCAGCCACCGACAGTCCCAAGAGACCCAGTACTTC | CASSHRQSQETQYF
- | - | TRBJ2-1 | TRBV5-6 | TGTGCCAGCAGCTTGGGAGGAGGTAGCGGACCGTACAATGAGCAGTTCTTC | CASSLGGGSGPYNEQFF
- | - | TRBJ1-4 | TRBV28 | TGTGCCAGCACCCTTACACTCTCAACTAATGAAAAACTGTTTTTT | CASTLTLSTNEKLFF
- | few | TRBJ1-1 | TRBV4-1 | TGCGCCAGCAGCCAGGTCGGGATGAACACTGAAGCTTTCTTT | CASSQVGMNTEAFF
TRBD1 | - | TRBJ1-1 | TRBV5-4 | TGTGCCAGCAGCTCCGGACAGGGCCAGAACACTGAAGCTTTCTTT | CASSSGQGQNTEAFF
TRBD2 | few | TRBJ2-2 | TRBV19 | TGTGCCAGTAGTATAGTTGGACTAGTCGCCGGGGAGCTGTTTTTT | CASSIVGLVAGELFF
TRBD1 | - | TRBJ2-7 | TRBV9 | TGTGCCAGCAGCGTAGGGGACAGGGGGCGGTACGAGCAGTACTTC | CASSVGDRGRYEQYF
TRBD2 | once | TRBJ2-7 | TRBV27 | TGTGCCAGCAGTTTATCGGCTAGCGGGGGCTACGAGCAGTACTTC | CASSLSASGGYEQYF
TRBD1 | - | TRBJ2-7 | TRBV5-5 | TGTGCCAGCAGCTTGGAAAACAGGGGACATCCCTACGAGCAGTACTTC | CASSLENRGHPYEQYF
- | - | TRBJ1-1 | TRBV6-5 | TGTGCCAGCAGTTACTCGTCAGAGGCGAACACTGAAGCTTTCTTT | CASSYSSEANTEAFF
- | - | TRBJ2-7 | TRBV28 | TGTGCCAGCAGTCTTCTCTTGATCTCCTACGAGCAGTACTTC | CASSLLLISYEQYF
- | - | TRBJ2-4 | TRBV21-1 | TGTGCCAGCAGCAGACCCGGGCCCCTCAAAAACATTCAGTACTTC | CASSRPGPLKNIQYF
TRBD2 | - | TRBJ2-3 | TRBV7-8 | TGTGCCAGCAGCATGCTTGTGGGGGGAGGGTCAGATACGCAGTATTTT | CASSMLVGGGSDTQYF
- | - | TRBJ2-2 | TRBV29-1 | TGCAGCGTTGAAGATCGGGTCGGGGAGCTGTTTTTT | CSVEDRVGELFF